The T cell receptor beta chain under discussion was sequenced for a study of PD-L1 blockade in urothelial cancer. The assay was immunoSEQ multiplex PCR, and TCRdb's table has in-frame clones only and misses some. The sample carries about 50,000 clones, around 87% recorded once. V trimming: 2 bases; J trimming: 5 bases; junction bases outside the gene matches: 8. The length of the CDR3 is 17 residues. Per germline, CDR1 LNHDA and CDR2 SQIVND (reference sequence). This sample's time point: peripheral blood 6 weeks after treatment start. The chain employs TRBV19 and TRBJ1-6, with TRBD1 matching 8 bases. The TCR sequence derives from a man between 60 and 75 years old with urothelial cancer. This specimen was PBMCs, taken around atezolizumab (anti-PD-L1) treatment. For the CDR3, the DNA is TGTGCCAGTAGTATACGACAGGGGTCAGGCAATAATTCACCCCTCCACTTT. Amino acid sequence: CASSIRQGSGNNSPLHF.